This TCR beta chain was found in a study of lymphopenia after photon versus proton radiotherapy. Note on this clone: What it recognizes is unknown.

CDR3 length: 14 residues. CDR1 is LGHNA and CDR2 is YNFKEQ in the germline V gene. The V end lost 1 base, the J end lost 3 bases, and 6 bases lay between the germline ends. Study observations and caveats: Oligoclonal CD8+ Temra expansion after nadir drove photon patients' diversity drop.

Method: immunoSEQ multiplex PCR; TCRdb's copy keeps in-frame clones and lacks some. The sample lists 55,000 to 75,000 clones, about nine tenths occurring once. V usage is TRBV4-2 and J usage is TRBJ2-2; D is unclear. The sample was peripheral blood, taken from a patient treated with photon-based radiotherapy. This receptor was obtained from a woman between 65 and 79 years old with pancreatic cancer. The CDR3 DNA sequence: TGTGCCAGCAGCCAAGCCGAATACACCGGGGAGCTGTTTTTT. Protein: CASSQAEYTGELFF.